These 10 T cell receptor beta chains were sequenced from one sample in a study of cytomegalovirus exposure and HLA in healthy donors. This PCR relied on a set of 60 Vbeta primers and 13 Jbeta primers. Generated by immunoSEQ multiplex PCR, the TCRdb table keeps only in-frame clones and is missing some. This sample has fewer than 250,000 clones; around 90% occur once, and the top ten carry under 1.2%. Source material: PBMCs. The receptors originated from a boy aged 2 to 10 in good health and CMV-seronegative.

This sequence joins TRBV6-1 and TRBJ1-5, with TRBD1 matching over 7 bases. Germline CDR1 is MNHNS and CDR2 is SASEGT. V trimming: 1 base; J trimming: 3 bases; junction bases outside the gene matches: 18. CDR3 length: 20 residues. For the CDR3, the DNA is TGTGCCAGCAGTGAAGATGGGCAGGGGGACCCAGTAAAGATCAATCAGCCCCAGCATTTT. This sequence encodes CASSEDGQGDPVKINQPQHF.

J is TRBJ1-5 and V is TRBV6-6; a possible D gene is TRBD1 (6 bases). Trimming left V 10 bases short and J 7 bases short, with 17 bases between. CDR1 and CDR2 from the germline V gene are MNHNY and SVGAGI (reference sequence). The CDR3 consists of 13 residues. CDR3 region: CATLGGSNQPQHF. The CDR3 DNA follows: TGTGCCACACTAGGGGGATCCAACCAGCCCCAGCATTTT.

The V and J genes are TRBV6-1 and TRBJ2-3, with TRBD1 as a possible D gene (6 bases). The CDR3 has 12 residues. Deletions cut 11 bases from V and 4 bases from J, with 13 bases between. Germline V gives CDR1 MNHNS, CDR2 SASEGT. Here the CDR3 DNA reads TGTGCCTCCAAGGGACAATCAGATACGCAGTATTTT. Translated, it gives CASKGQSDTQYF.

On this clone itself: The identical CDR3 is also encoded by other nucleotide sequences in the sample. The V call is TRBV10-3, the J call TRBJ1-1; D not resolved. Germline values: CDR1 ENHRY, CDR2 SYGVKD. This CDR3 spans 15 amino acids. V shed 6 bases and J shed 0 bases, with 14 bases lying between them. DNA for the CDR3: TGTGCCATCAGCGCATTGGGAGGGATGAACACTGAAGCTTTCTTT. It yields the protein CAISALGGMNTEAFF.

The chain joins TRBV5-5 to TRBJ1-2; 7 nucleotides agree with TRBD1. J was trimmed by 4 bases and V by 2 bases; bases with no gene match: 8. Germline-derived CDR1 and CDR2 are SGHKS and YYEKEE (reference sequence). The CDR3 runs 15 residues. CDR3 in amino acids: CASSFSGQPSYGYTF. As DNA, the CDR3 is TGTGCCAGCAGCTTCTCGGGACAGCCCTCCTATGGCTACACCTTC.

V gene TRBV10-3 combines with J gene TRBJ1-4, with D perhaps TRBD1 (6 bases). CDR3 length: 15 amino acids. Trimming shortened V by 2 bases and J by 9 bases, and 16 bases separated the two germline ends. Germline-derived CDR1 and CDR2 are ENHRY and SYGVKD. The CDR3 region has the DNA TGTGCCATCAGTGAGATGGCAGGGGCATCAAAAAAACTGTTTTTT. Its translation is CAISEMAGASKKLFF.

This chain joins TRBV5-1 and TRBJ2-5, with TRBD1 identical over 8 bases. CDR1 SGHRS and CDR2 YFSETQ come from the germline V gene. The length of the CDR3 is 17 residues. V gave up 0 bases and J gave up 3 bases; unmatched junction bases: 10. The CDR3 sequence is CASSLDGDRGGKETQYF. Written as DNA, the CDR3 is TGCGCCAGCAGCTTGGATGGTGACAGGGGTGGTAAAGAGACCCAGTACTTC.

This clone showed up just a few times. The chain carries TRBV29-1 and TRBJ1-1, with 8 bases matching TRBD1. The ends lost 7 bases at V and 1 base at J; junction bases unmatched: 5. The CDR3 contains 13 residues. Germline assignment: CDR1 SQVTM and CDR2 ANQGSEA. CDR3 bases: TGCAGCGGGAGGGACAGGACGAACACTGAAGCTTTCTTT. Its protein is CSGRDRTNTEAFF.

This CDR3 reads CASSPPGQLDTIYF. DNA of the CDR3: TGCGCCAGCAGCCCTCCGGGACAGTTGGACACCATATATTTT. This chain uses TRBV4-1 with TRBJ1-3; 7 nucleotides match TRBD1. Germline CDR1 and CDR2: MGHRA and YSYEKL. V lost 4 bases, J lost 8 bases, and 8 bases stayed unmatched. This CDR3 comprises 14 residues.

As for this clone: The identical CDR3 is also encoded by other nucleotide sequences in the sample. The V gene is TRBV7-9, the J gene TRBJ2-7; 11 bases fit TRBD2. J was trimmed by 3 bases and V by 2 bases; bases with no gene match: 0. The CDR3 sequence is 14 residues long. Germline V CDR1 and CDR2: SEHNR, FQNEAQ (reference sequence). The CDR3 sequence: CASSLTSGGYEQYF. The CDR3 nucleotides read TGTGCCAGCAGCTTAACTAGCGGGGGCTACGAGCAGTACTTC.